The entry below gives a single T cell receptor (beta chain) sequence along with its context. Its antigen is not identified. Repertoires were generated with immunoSEQ multiplex PCR, while TCRdb's copy carries only in-frame clones and drops some. The top ten clones hold roughly 0.96% of a sample with around 300,000 clones, roughly 88% of them seen once. This sample stems from a study of cytomegalovirus exposure and HLA in healthy donors. Findings and limits, study-wide: Clusters of TCRs from the first cohort tended to co-occur in the roughly 120 validation repertoires (as a later analysis found).

The donors were part of the validation cohort, which consisted of over a hundred subjects and was separate from the first cohort of under 850 subjects. This CDR3 region has 14 residues. V shed 6 bases and J shed 5 bases, with 16 bases lying between them. Germline values: CDR1 MNHEY, CDR2 SVGAGI. The chain uses TRBV6-5 and TRBJ1-1, with a weak D call TRBD1 (5 bases). The sequenced sample consisted of PBMCs. This clonotype was sampled from a man under 40 in good health and CMV-seronegative. CDR3 in amino acids: CASRRGGASTEAFF. The CDR3, as DNA: TGTGCCAGCAGGCGAGGAGGGGCCAGTACTGAAGCTTTCTTT.